This section outlines one TCR beta chain sequence together with its context. Its antigen is not identified. This entry belongs to a study of beta chain features in type 1 diabetes. cDNA synthesis used the whole RNA isolate, giving expressed TCRB sequences. Here immunoSEQ multiplex PCR was the method, and the copy in TCRdb shows in-frame clones only, minus some. The data show over 200,000 clones, 9.5% to 13% seen once. Trimming left V 1 base short and J 4 bases short, with 11 bases between. Germline CDR1 is MGHRA and CDR2 is YSYEKL. The CDR3 runs to 15 residues. Overall study results and limits: Significant though moderate, a shortening of TCRB CDR3s appeared in all four CD4+ subsets of Type 1 diabetes patients.

This sequence originates from a man aged 25 to 45 with type 1 diabetes. Sequencing input: naive CD4+ T cells from blood. The chain couples TRBV4-1 to TRBJ1-5; D perhaps matches TRBD1 (5 bases). The CDR3, as DNA: TGCGCCAGCAGCCAAGTTACACAGGCAAATCAGCCCCAGCATTTT. Its protein is CASSQVTQANQPQHF.